This T cell receptor beta chain was sequenced in a study of radiation and T cells in renal cell carcinoma. Treatment specified: treatment-naive control, cytoreductive nephrectomy. Treatment-naive patients without radiation supplied the control tumors at nephrectomy. Control tumors came from a few females and 11 males, aged 40 to 82. CDR1 SGHNT and CDR2 YYREEE come from the germline V gene (reference sequence). The CDR3 runs 15 residues. Trimming shortened V by 7 bases and J by 2 bases, and 15 bases separated the two germline ends. There are a few counts of this clone. Its specificity is not known. Sequencing used immunoSEQ multiplex PCR; TCRdb keeps in-frame clones, though not all of them. Among approximately 12,000 clones listed, over 60% were seen once. Overall study findings and caveats: Dominant CDR3 motifs were more common in irradiated tumors than controls. Tumor samples were small regions of approximately 1 g.

Source: tumor tissue, taken from a patient whose treatment was nephrectomy without radiotherapy. The V and J genes are TRBV5-4 and TRBJ2-2, with D perhaps being TRBD1 or TRBD2 (6 bases each). The clonotype comes from a woman of 80 years or more with renal cell carcinoma. CDR3 DNA sequence: TGTGCCAGCCGAAAGGGGGGCTCTAACACCGGGGAGCTGTTTTTT. Amino acid sequence: CASRKGGSNTGELFF.